Sequencing of this T cell receptor beta chain was carried out in a study of cytomegalovirus exposure and HLA in healthy donors. Study observations and caveats: In a later analysis, TCR beta V- and J-gene trimming showed a link to a missense DCLRE1C variant. The listing of fewer than 200 TCR beta chains classed them as cytomegalovirus-associated. For most TCR sequences rarity was the rule, although some public TCRs occurred in many donors.

The PCR ran on 60 Vbeta and 13 Jbeta primers. Profiling relied on immunoSEQ multiplex PCR, and the TCRdb table lists in-frame clones only, not all of them. The sample records roughly 180,000 clones, roughly 77% being singletons. Comment on this clone: The antigen is undetermined.

The CDR3 is 16 residues long. Deletions cut 4 bases from V and 3 bases from J, with 17 bases between. Germline CDR1 reads SGHDT; CDR2 reads YYEEEE. The clonotype comes from a woman younger than 45 in good health and CMV-seronegative. V usage is TRBV5-6 and J usage is TRBJ1-3, with D possibly TRBD1 on 6 matching bases. Material: PBMCs. The CDR3 sequence is CASSRGGPSSGNTIYF. In DNA, the CDR3 is TGTGCCAGCAGCCGGGGGGGCCCCTCAAGTGGAAACACCATATATTTT.